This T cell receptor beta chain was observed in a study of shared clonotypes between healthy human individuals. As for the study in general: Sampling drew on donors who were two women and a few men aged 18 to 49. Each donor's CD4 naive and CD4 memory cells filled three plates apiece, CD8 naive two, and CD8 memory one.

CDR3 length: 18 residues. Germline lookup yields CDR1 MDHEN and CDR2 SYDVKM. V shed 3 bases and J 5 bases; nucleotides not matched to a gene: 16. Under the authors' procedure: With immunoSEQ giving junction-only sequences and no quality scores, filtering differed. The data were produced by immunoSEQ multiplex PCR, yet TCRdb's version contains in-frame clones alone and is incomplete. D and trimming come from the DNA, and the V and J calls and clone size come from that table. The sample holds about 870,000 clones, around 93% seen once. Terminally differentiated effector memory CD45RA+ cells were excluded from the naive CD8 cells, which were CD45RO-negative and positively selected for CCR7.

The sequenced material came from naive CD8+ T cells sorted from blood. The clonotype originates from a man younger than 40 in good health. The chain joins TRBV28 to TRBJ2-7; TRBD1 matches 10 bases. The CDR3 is CASSFPPRGGQGLHEQYF. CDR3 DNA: TGTGCCAGCAGTTTTCCTCCCCGGGGGGGACAGGGGCTACACGAGCAGTACTTC.